This T cell receptor (beta chain) was retrieved from a study of post-analysis software for immune sequencing data. Study-level results: Compared with controls, patients showed significantly lower normalized Chao1 diversity. Co-batched samples clustered tightly together by F measure.

Unique molecular identifiers were carried by the TCR beta cDNA libraries. T cells numbering about 0.85 to 10 million yielded some 520,000 cDNA molecules. TCRdb re-called the PCR reads with MiXCR, one entry per CDR3 protein. In the table there are about 430,000 distinct CDR3 sequences, approximately 39% of which are singletons. This clonotype has only a few counts. What it binds is unknown. The origin of this receptor is a girl aged 2-10 years with multiple sclerosis. Sequencing was done on a sample of blood.

The DNA for the CDR3 is TGTGCCACCAGTGACGTTACTAGCGGTAAACCCAATGAGCAGTTCTTC. Translated, it gives CATSDVTSGKPNEQFF. J is TRBJ2-1 and V is TRBV24-1; TRBD2 aligns across 8 bases. The CDR3 loop spans 16 amino acids. V was pared by 4 bases and J by 6 bases, with 10 bases of the junction left unmatched. Germline V gene data show CDR1 as KGHDR and CDR2 as SFDVKD.